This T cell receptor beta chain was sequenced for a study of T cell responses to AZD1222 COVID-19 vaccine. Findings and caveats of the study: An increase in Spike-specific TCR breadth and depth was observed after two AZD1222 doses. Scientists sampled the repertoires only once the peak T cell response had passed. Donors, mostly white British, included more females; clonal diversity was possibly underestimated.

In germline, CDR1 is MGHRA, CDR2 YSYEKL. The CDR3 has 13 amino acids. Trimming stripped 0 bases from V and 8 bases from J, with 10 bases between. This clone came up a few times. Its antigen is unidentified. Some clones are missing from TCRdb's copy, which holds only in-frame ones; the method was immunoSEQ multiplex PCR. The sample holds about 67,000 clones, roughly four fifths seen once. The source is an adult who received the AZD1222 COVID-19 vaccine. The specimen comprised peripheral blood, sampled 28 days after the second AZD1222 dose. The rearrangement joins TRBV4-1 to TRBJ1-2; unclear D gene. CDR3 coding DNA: TGCGCCAGCAGCCAAGATGCACGGTCCGGCTACACCTTC. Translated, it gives CASSQDARSGYTF.